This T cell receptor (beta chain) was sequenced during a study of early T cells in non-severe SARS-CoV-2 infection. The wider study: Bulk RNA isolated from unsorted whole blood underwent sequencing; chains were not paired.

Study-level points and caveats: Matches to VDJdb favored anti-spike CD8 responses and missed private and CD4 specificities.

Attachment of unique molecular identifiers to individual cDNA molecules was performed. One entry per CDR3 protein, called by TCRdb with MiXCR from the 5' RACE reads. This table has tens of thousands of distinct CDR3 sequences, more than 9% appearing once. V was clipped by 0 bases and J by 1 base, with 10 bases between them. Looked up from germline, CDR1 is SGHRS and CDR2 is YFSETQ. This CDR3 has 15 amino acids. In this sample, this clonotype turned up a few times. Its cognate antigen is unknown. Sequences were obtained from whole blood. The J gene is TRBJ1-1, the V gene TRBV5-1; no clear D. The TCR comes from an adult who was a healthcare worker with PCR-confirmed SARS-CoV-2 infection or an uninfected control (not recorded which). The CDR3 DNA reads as TGCGCCAGCAGCTTGGGAAGCCAAGCGAACACTGAAGCTTTCTTT. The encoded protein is CASSLGSQANTEAFF.